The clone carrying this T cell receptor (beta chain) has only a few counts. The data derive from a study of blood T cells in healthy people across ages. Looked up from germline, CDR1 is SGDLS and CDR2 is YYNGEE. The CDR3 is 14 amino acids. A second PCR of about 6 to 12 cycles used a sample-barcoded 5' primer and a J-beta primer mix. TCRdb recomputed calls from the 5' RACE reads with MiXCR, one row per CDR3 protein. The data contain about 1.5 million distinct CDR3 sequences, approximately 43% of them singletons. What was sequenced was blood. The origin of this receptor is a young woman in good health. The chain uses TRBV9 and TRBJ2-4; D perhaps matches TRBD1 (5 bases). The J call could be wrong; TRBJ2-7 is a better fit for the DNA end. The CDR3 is CASSVEGAAYEQYF. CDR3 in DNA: TGTGCCAGCAGCGTAGAAGGGGCGGCCTACGAGCAGTACTTC.